These T cell receptor beta chains were read from a single sample in a study of PD-1 blockade in classical Hodgkin lymphoma. The method was immunoSEQ multiplex PCR; TCRdb's version includes in-frame clones alone and lacks a portion of them. The sample consists of 40,000 to 55,000 clones, over 70% of them appearing once. Material: peripheral blood mononuclear cells (PBMCs), obtained before the fourth cycle of nivolumab. These receptors were collected from a human donor with classical Hodgkin lymphoma. Both conserved end residues are part of each CDR3. A D gene is named only where the DNA matches it firmly. Where a row states a size, it is once, few, many or the class of an expanded clone; other rows omit it.

d_call | cdr3_length | clone_size | j_call | v_call | cdr3_aa | cdr3_nt
TRBD1 | 15 | medium-sized | TRBJ1-2 | TRBV4-3 | CASSQSAGQNYGYTF | TGCGCCAGCAGCCAATCGGCGGGACAGAACTATGGCTACACCTTC
TRBD1 | 15 | medium-sized | TRBJ1-2 | TRBV19 | CASSPQDRALYGYTF | TGTGCCAGTAGTCCTCAGGACAGGGCGCTCTATGGCTACACCTTC
TRBD2 | 14 | . | TRBJ2-5 | TRBV9 | CASSFGTRGETQYF | TGTGCCAGCAGCTTCGGGACTAGAGGGGAGACCCAGTACTTC
TRBD1 | 13 | . | TRBJ2-7 | TRBV11-1 | CASSLAGGNEQYF | TGTGCCAGCAGCTTAGCAGGGGGCAACGAGCAGTACTTC
. | 12 | . | TRBJ1-5 | TRBV7-9 | CASSFDDQPQHF | TGTGCCAGCAGCTTCGATGATCAGCCCCAGCATTTT
TRBD1 | 16 | . | TRBJ1-2 | TRBV5-5 | CASSLGDRVVRNGYTF | TGTGCCAGCAGCTTGGGGGACAGGGTCGTCCGTAATGGCTACACCTTC
TRBD1 | 14 | . | TRBJ1-1 | TRBV10-3 | CAITRDRGNTEAFF | TGTGCCATCACCCGGGACAGGGGGAACACTGAAGCTTTCTTT
TRBD1 | 15 | . | TRBJ1-3 | TRBV19 | CASSRQGAGGNTIYF | TGTGCCAGTAGCCGACAGGGGGCAGGTGGAAACACCATATATTTT
TRBD1 | 20 | . | TRBJ1-5 | TRBV30 | CAWSRGPLDRGKSSNQPQHF | TGTGCCTGGAGTAGGGGGCCGCTAGACAGGGGTAAGTCTAGCAATCAGCCCCAGCATTTT
. | 15 | . | TRBJ2-7 | TRBV10-1 | CASSESARRGYEQYF | TGCGCCAGCAGTGAGTCCGCCAGACGGGGCTACGAGCAGTACTTC
. | 14 | . | TRBJ1-5 | TRBV6-1 | CASEYSYSNQPQHF | TGTGCCAGCGAATACTCTTATAGCAATCAGCCCCAGCATTTT
. | 16 | . | TRBJ2-2 | TRBV29-1 | CSVAGLGLQFTGELFF | TGCAGCGTTGCAGGACTTGGTTTACAATTCACCGGGGAGCTGTTTTTT
. | 16 | . | TRBJ1-4 | TRBV15 | CATSRTFRATNEKLFF | TGTGCCACCAGCAGAACATTCAGGGCAACTAATGAAAAACTGTTTTTT
TRBD1 | 15 | . | TRBJ1-6 | TRBV5-4 | CASSSRDRINSPLHF | TGTGCCAGCAGCTCGAGGGACAGAATTAATTCACCCCTCCACTTT
TRBD1 | 15 | . | TRBJ1-5 | TRBV6-5 | CASSSDRGVVQPQHF | TGTGCCAGCAGTTCGGACAGGGGTGTGGTTCAGCCCCAGCATTTT
TRBD1 | 14 | . | TRBJ1-1 | TRBV13 | CASSFRDRVGGAFF | TGTGCCAGCAGCTTCCGGGACAGGGTAGGTGGAGCTTTCTTT
TRBD1 | 11 | . | TRBJ2-7 | TRBV6-1 | CASRLTGEQYF | TGTGCCAGCAGGCTGACAGGGGAGCAGTACTTC
. | 14 | . | TRBJ2-7 | TRBV12-5 | CASGPPGPRYEQYF | TGTGCTAGTGGTCCCCCGGGGCCGCGTTACGAGCAGTACTTC
. | 15 | . | TRBJ2-7 | TRBV2 | CASSSSPGASYEQYF | TGTGCCAGCAGTTCAAGTCCCGGGGCCTCCTACGAGCAGTACTTC
. | 14 | . | TRBJ2-3 | TRBV30 | CAWSPRKAGDTQYF | TGTGCCTGGAGTCCCCGGAAAGCGGGAGATACGCAGTATTTT
TRBD1 | 16 | . | TRBJ2-3 | TRBV30 | CAWSVRGTGGTDTQYF | TGTGCCTGGAGTGTACGGGGGACAGGGGGCACAGATACGCAGTATTTT
. | 15 | few | TRBJ1-1 | TRBV30 | CAWSSGGGLRTEAFF | TGTGCCTGGAGTAGCGGCGGGGGGCTAAGAACTGAAGCTTTCTTT
. | 16 | . | TRBJ1-3 | TRBV5-1 | CASSSYGTPAGNTIYF | TGCGCCAGCAGCTCGTACGGGACACCCGCGGGAAACACCATATATTTT
. | 14 | . | TRBJ1-5 | TRBV2 | CASSALLGDQPQHF | TGTGCCAGCAGTGCACTCTTAGGAGATCAGCCCCAGCATTTT
. | 16 | . | TRBJ2-5 | TRBV29-1 | CSVAGLDSGVGETQYF | TGCAGCGTTGCGGGTCTAGATTCAGGGGTCGGGGAGACCCAGTACTTC
TRBD1 | 13 | . | TRBJ1-1 | TRBV6-5 | CAISGTGANEAFF | TGTGCCATCAGTGGGACAGGTGCTAATGAAGCTTTCTTT
TRBD2 | 16 | . | TRBJ2-5 | TRBV7-9 | CASSPWTSGVQETQYF | TGTGCCAGCAGCCCGTGGACTAGCGGGGTCCAAGAGACCCAGTACTTC
. | 14 | . | TRBJ2-1 | TRBV14 | CASSQVIQSNEQFF | TGTGCCAGCAGCCAAGTTATCCAGTCCAATGAGCAGTTCTTC
. | 11 | . | TRBJ2-7 | TRBV6-6 | CASSYGSEQYF | TGTGCCAGCAGTTACGGGAGCGAGCAGTACTTC
. | 18 | . | TRBJ1-2 | TRBV7-3 | CASSYLSQGATPQHGYTF | TGTGCCAGCAGCTATCTTTCCCAGGGTGCTACCCCGCAACATGGCTACACCTTC
. | 14 | . | TRBJ1-1 | TRBV5-1 | CASSFSAGAAEAFF | TGCGCCAGCAGCTTTTCAGCGGGGGCGGCTGAAGCTTTCTTT
TRBD2 | 16 | . | TRBJ2-3 | TRBV7-9 | CASSLALAGDADTQYF | TGTGCCAGCAGCTTAGCGTTGGCGGGAGATGCAGATACGCAGTATTTT
TRBD1 | 13 | . | TRBJ2-3 | TRBV19 | CASTGQGADTQYF | TGTGCCAGTACCGGACAGGGGGCGGATACGCAGTATTTT
. | 14 | . | TRBJ2-7 | TRBV10-3 | CAISEARASYEQYF | TGTGCCATCAGTGAGGCCAGGGCTTCCTACGAGCAGTACTTC
. | 16 | . | TRBJ1-3 | TRBV7-8 | CASSFTLTGSGNTIYF | TGTGCCAGCAGCTTTACTCTGACAGGCTCTGGAAACACCATATATTTT